Here is one T cell receptor beta chain with its context. This CDR3 comprises 14 residues. In germline, CDR1 is KGHSH, CDR2 LQKENI. V gave up 3 bases and J gave up 11 bases, with 14 bases separating them. This entry is derived from a study of T cell clones after liver transplantation. Method: immunoSEQ multiplex PCR; TCRdb's copy keeps in-frame clones and lacks some. The sample lists tens of thousands of clones, 70% to 80% seen once, with roughly 15% in the top ten. The sample in question was CD4+ T cells from blood, obtained before liver transplant. This sequence was found in a human donor who received a liver transplant. This chain uses TRBV18 with TRBJ1-6; D unclear. CDR3 loop: CASSPRGGMAPLHF. The CDR3 bases are TGTGCCAGCTCACCCCGCGGTGGCATGGCACCCCTCCACTTT.